A single count supports the clone carrying this T cell receptor beta chain. Its target is not known. CDR1 is DFQATT and CDR2 is SNEGSKA in the germline V gene (reference sequence). The CDR3 is 11 amino acids. Trimming removed 3 bases from V and 6 bases from J, with 6 bases in between. Sequencing used immunoSEQ multiplex PCR; TCRdb keeps in-frame clones, though not all of them. Of 35,000 to 45,000 clones in the sample, more than 75% are singletons; the top ten hold roughly an eighth. This sample is part of a study of PD-L1 blockade in urothelial cancer. Overall study: Prior regimens of chemotherapy numbered 0 to 3 per patient. Study-level findings and limits: For durable-benefit patients, tumor-associated blood clones expanded more at 3 weeks.

The diagnosis in patients was locally advanced or metastatic urothelial carcinoma. The receptor comes from a woman in her sixties with urothelial cancer. This chain connects TRBV20-1 to TRBJ2-1; D ambiguous. The specimen was PBMCs, collected around atezolizumab (anti-PD-L1) treatment. CDR3 residues: CSARTLNEQFF. The CDR3 DNA follows: TGCAGTGCTAGGACTCTCAATGAGCAGTTCTTC.